This TCR beta chain came from a study of cytomegalovirus exposure and HLA in healthy donors. Here immunoSEQ multiplex PCR was the method, and the copy in TCRdb shows in-frame clones only, minus some. The data show some 160,000 clones, 88% seen once. The germline CDR1 and CDR2 sequences are LNHDA and SQIVND (reference sequence). The CDR3 runs to 14 residues. With V trimmed by 6 bases and J by 2 bases, 1 base remained unmatched. With respect to this clone: Its matching antigen is unknown.

Study-wide results and limits: The study recorded 160 or so TCR beta chains that were cytomegalovirus-associated. First-cohort TCR clusters were later found to tend to co-occur in the approximately 110 validation repertoires. Most TCR sequences were seen very rarely across donors, but some public TCRs occurred in many. Confirmation in vitro established that three CMV-associated chains were specific for CMV antigens.

Material for sequencing was PBMCs. This receptor was identified in a man between 18 and 35 years old in good health and CMV-seronegative. This rearrangement joins TRBV19 to TRBJ2-2, with TRBD1 matching over 9 bases. DNA of the CDR3: TGTGCCAGTAGGACAGGGGGAAACACCGGGGAGCTGTTTTTT. It encodes CASRTGGNTGELFF.